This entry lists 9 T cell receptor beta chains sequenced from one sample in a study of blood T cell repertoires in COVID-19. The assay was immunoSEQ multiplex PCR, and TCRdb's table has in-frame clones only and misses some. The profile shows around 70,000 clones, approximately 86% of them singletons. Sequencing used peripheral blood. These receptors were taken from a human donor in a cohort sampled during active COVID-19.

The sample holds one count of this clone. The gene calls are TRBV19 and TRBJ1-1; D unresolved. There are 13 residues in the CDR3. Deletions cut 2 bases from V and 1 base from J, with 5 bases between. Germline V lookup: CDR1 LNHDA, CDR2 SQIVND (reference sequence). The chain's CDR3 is CASSIRQNTEAFF. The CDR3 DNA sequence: TGTGCCAGTAGTATAAGACAGAACACTGAAGCTTTCTTT. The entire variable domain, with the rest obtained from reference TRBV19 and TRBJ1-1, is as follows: DGGITQSPKYLFRKEGQNVTLSCEQNLNHDAMYWYRQDPGQGLRLIYYSQIVNDFQKGDIAEGYSVSREKKESFPLTVTSAQKNPTAFYLCASSIRQNTEAFFGQGTRLTVV.

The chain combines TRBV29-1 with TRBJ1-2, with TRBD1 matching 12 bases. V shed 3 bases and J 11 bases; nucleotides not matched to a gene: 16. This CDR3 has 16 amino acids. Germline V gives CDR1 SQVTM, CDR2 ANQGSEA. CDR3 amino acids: CSVDPSRDRGLRGYTF. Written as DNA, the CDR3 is TGCAGCGTTGACCCTAGCCGGGACAGGGGGCTTCGGGGGTACACCTTC. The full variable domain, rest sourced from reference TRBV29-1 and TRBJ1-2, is SAVISQKPSRDICQRGTSLTIQCQVDSQVTMMFWYRQQPGQSLTLIATANQGSEATYESGFVIDKFPISRPNLTFSTLTVSNMSPEDSSIYLCSVDPSRDRGLRGYTFGSGTRLTVV.

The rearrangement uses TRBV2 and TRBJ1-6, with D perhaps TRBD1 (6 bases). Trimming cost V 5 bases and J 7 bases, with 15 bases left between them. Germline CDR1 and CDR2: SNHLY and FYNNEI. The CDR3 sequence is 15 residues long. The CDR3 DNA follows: TGTGCCAGCAGTCCCAGGGGATCGTGGAATTCACCCCTCCACTTT. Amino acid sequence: CASSPRGSWNSPLHF.

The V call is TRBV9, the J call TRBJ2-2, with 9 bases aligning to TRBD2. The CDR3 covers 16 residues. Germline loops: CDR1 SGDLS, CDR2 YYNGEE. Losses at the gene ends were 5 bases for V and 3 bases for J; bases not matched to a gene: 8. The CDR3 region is CASRKSGGWDTGELFF. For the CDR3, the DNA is TGTGCCAGCAGGAAAAGCGGGGGGTGGGACACCGGGGAGCTGTTTTTT. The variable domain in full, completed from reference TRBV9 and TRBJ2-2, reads DSGVTQTPKHLITATGQRVTLRCSPRSGDLSVYWYQQSLDQGLQFLIQYYNGEERAKGNILERFSAQQFPDLHSELNLSSLELGDSALYFCASRKSGGWDTGELFFGEGSRLTVL.

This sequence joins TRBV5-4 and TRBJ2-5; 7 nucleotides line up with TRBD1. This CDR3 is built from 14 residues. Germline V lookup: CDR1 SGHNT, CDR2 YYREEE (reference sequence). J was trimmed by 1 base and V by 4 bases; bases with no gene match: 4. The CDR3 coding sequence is TGTGCCAGCAGCCTAGGACAGGTCCAAGAGACCCAGTACTTC. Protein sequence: CASSLGQVQETQYF. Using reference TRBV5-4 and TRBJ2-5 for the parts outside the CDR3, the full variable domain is ETGVTQSPTHLIKTRGQQVTLRCSSQSGHNTVSWYQQALGQGPQFIFQYYREEENGRGNFPPRFSGLQFPNYSSELNVNALELDDSALYLCASSLGQVQETQYFGPGTRLLVL.

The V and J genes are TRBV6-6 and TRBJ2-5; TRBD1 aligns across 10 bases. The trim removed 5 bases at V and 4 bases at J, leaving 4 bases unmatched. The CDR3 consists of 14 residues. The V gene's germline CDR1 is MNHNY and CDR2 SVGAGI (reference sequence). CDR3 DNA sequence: TGTGCCAGCAGTGCGACAGGGGGCTTAGAGACCCAGTACTTC. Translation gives CASSATGGLETQYF.

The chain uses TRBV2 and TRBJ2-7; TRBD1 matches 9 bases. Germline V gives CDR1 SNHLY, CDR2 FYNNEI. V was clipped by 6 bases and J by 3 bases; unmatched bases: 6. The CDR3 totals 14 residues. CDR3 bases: TGTGCCAGCAGGACGGGACAGGGAATCTACGAGCAGTACTTC. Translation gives CASRTGQGIYEQYF.

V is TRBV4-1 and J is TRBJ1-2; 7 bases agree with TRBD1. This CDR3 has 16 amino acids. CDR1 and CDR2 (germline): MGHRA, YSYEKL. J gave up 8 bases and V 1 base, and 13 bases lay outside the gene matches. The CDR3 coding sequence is TGCGCCAGCAGCCAAGGTTTGGGGGCAGGGGGAGAAGGCTACACCTTC. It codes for CASSQGLGAGGEGYTF.

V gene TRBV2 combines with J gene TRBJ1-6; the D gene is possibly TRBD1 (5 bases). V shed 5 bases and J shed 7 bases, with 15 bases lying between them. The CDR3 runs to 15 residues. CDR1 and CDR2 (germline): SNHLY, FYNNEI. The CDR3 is CASSTDGAPNSPLHF. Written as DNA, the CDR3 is TGTGCCAGCAGTACTGATGGGGCACCGAATTCACCCCTCCACTTT.